This T cell receptor beta chain was recorded in a study of blood T cell repertoires in COVID-19. This clone has just one count. Each participant's cohort was designated according to participant-reported clinical history. Unmatched junction bases numbered 3, after V lost 7 bases and J lost 2 bases. The CDR3 runs 13 residues. Germline lookup yields CDR1 SGHRS and CDR2 YFSETQ. How the authors handled the data: Reference gene primer amplification yielded estimated nucleated cell counts. This table comes from immunoSEQ multiplex PCR, and its TCRdb copy is limited to in-frame clones, with some not included. Clone size and the V and J calls come from that table; the DNA yielded D and trimming. The profile shows roughly 430,000 clones, nearly 90% of them singletons.

J is TRBJ1-3 and V is TRBV5-1, with TRBD1 matching over 7 bases. The origin of this receptor is a woman between 35 and 50 years old with acute COVID-19. The sample comprised PBMCs or T cells enriched from blood (not recorded which). The CDR3 loop is CASRGTAGNTIYF. The DNA for the CDR3 is TGCGCCAGCCGCGGGACAGCTGGAAACACCATATATTTT.